A single sample gave rise to the 17 T cell receptor beta chains below, sequenced in a study of cytomegalovirus exposure and HLA in healthy donors. Primers for the PCR totalled 60 Vbeta and 13 Jbeta. Method: immunoSEQ multiplex PCR; TCRdb's copy keeps in-frame clones and lacks some. The sample lists some 130,000 clones; approximately 77% were seen once. Sequencing was performed on PBMCs. The receptors derive from a woman aged 40 to 50 in good health and CMV-seronegative.

This clone was counted a few times. The chain couples TRBV10-2 to TRBJ1-6; TRBD1 agrees at 9 bases. The CDR3 is 14 residues long. The V and J ends lost 1 base and 10 bases, in that order; junction bases with no gene match: 2. Germline V lookup: CDR1 WSHSY, CDR2 SAAADI. Written as DNA, the CDR3 is TGCGCCAGCAGTGAGTGGGACAGGGAATCACCCCTCCACTTT. Its protein is CASSEWDRESPLHF.

This clone occurred a few times. At one of its ends the junction is not consistent with the germline gene, which may arise from a read error. V usage is TRBV7-7 and J usage is TRBJ2-1; D might be TRBD2 (5 bases). This CDR3 has 15 amino acids. Germline V lookup: CDR1 SSHAT, CDR2 FNYEAQ (reference sequence). CDR3 in amino acids: CASSISGAGGDEQFF. The CDR3 nucleotides are TGTGCTAGCAGCATTAGTGGCGCAGGAGGCGATGAGCAGTTCTTC.

This clone was observed at least ten times. The rearrangement joins TRBV7-8 to TRBJ2-1; D gene ambiguous. Per germline, CDR1 SGHVS and CDR2 FQNEAQ. CDR3 length: 14 amino acids. Deletions cut 1 base from V and 8 bases from J, with 12 bases between. The CDR3 DNA reads TGTGCCAGCAGCTTAGTATGGCAGGCCGATGAGCAGTTCTTC. Translating it yields CASSLVWQADEQFF.

V is TRBV15 and J is TRBJ2-7; 7 bases agree with TRBD2. V trimming: 1 base; J trimming: 5 bases; junction bases outside the gene matches: 5. The V gene's germline CDR1 is LNHNV and CDR2 YYDKDF (reference sequence). The CDR3 spans 14 residues. The CDR3 here is CATSRGGGENEQYF. Here the CDR3 DNA reads TGTGCCACCAGCAGAGGGGGAGGGGAGAACGAGCAGTACTTC.

In its sample, this clone was seen a few times. The chain combines TRBV7-2 with TRBJ1-1; D gene unclear. Germline V gives CDR1 SGHTA, CDR2 FQGNSA. The CDR3 contains 16 residues. V lost 0 bases, J lost 6 bases, and 17 bases lay in between. Written as DNA, the CDR3 is TGTGCCAGCAGCTTAGCCTTAACCAGGCAGACCGCTGAAGCTTTCTTT. It is translated as CASSLALTRQTAEAFF.

This clone has a handful of counts. This chain links TRBV5-6 with TRBJ1-4; a weak D match, TRBD1 (6 bases). Germline CDR1 and CDR2: SGHDT and YYEEEE. Trimming took off 3 bases at V and 8 bases at J, with 14 bases between the two ends. This CDR3 comprises 14 residues. The CDR3: CASSSFAGVEKLFF. CDR3 bases: TGTGCCAGCAGCTCTTTCGCAGGGGTGGAAAAACTGTTTTTT.

This sequence joins TRBV5-4 and TRBJ1-2; no firm D call. V dropped 0 bases and J dropped 6 bases, with 9 bases sitting between them. CDR1 is SGHNT, CDR2 YYREEE, per germline (reference sequence). The CDR3 loop spans 13 amino acids. The CDR3 region is CASSLAQLDGYTF. For the CDR3, the DNA is TGTGCCAGCAGCTTGGCCCAACTGGATGGCTACACCTTC.

This chain uses TRBV4-3 with TRBJ1-1; D not certain. CDR1 and CDR2 (germline): LGHNA, YSLEER. The CDR3 length is 13 residues. V lost 4 bases to trimming and J lost 10 bases, with 16 bases between them. CDR3 sequence (DNA): TGCGCCAGCAGCCCCTCCCCCCAGGCTCGAGCTTTCTTT. Residues: CASSPSPQARAFF.

J is TRBJ1-1 and V is TRBV11-3, with D maybe TRBD1 (5 bases). Between the trimmed V and J ends, which lost 4 bases and 4 bases, there was a span of 13 bases. The CDR3 has 14 amino acids. The germline V gene encodes CDR1 SGHNT and CDR2 YENEEA. The CDR3 here is CASSSDGGGTEAFF. In nucleotides, the CDR3 is TGTGCCAGCAGCTCAGACGGGGGTGGCACTGAAGCTTTCTTT.

This clone has more than one count but fewer than ten. This chain links TRBV5-6 with TRBJ2-7; 10 nucleotides line up with TRBD2. Germline loops: CDR1 SGHDT, CDR2 YYEEEE. CDR3 length: 16 amino acids. V shed 0 bases and J 2 bases; nucleotides not matched to a gene: 5. The CDR3 sequence is CASSLGASGGAYEQYF. The CDR3 bases are TGTGCCAGCAGCTTGGGTGCGAGCGGGGGGGCCTACGAGCAGTACTTC.

This rearrangement joins TRBV18 to TRBJ1-4; no clear D gene. The V gene's germline CDR1 is KGHSH and CDR2 LQKENI. The V gene lost 1 base and the J gene lost 0 bases, with 24 bases spanning the gap. This CDR3 comprises 21 residues. This CDR3 reads CASSPRKGGPRDDATNEKLFF. CDR3 DNA: TGTGCCAGCTCACCACGGAAGGGAGGCCCTCGAGACGATGCAACTAATGAAAAACTGTTTTTT.

The genes are TRBV27 and TRBJ1-5, with D uncertain. Germline loops: CDR1 MNHEY, CDR2 SMNVEV (reference sequence). V lost 3 bases and J lost 0, with 9 bases in between. The CDR3 consists of 15 residues. The CDR3 here is CASSFAQNSNQPQHF. In nucleotides, the CDR3 is TGTGCCAGCAGTTTTGCACAGAATAGCAATCAGCCCCAGCATTTT.

This chain joins TRBV27 and TRBJ2-7, with 10 bases matching TRBD1. The V gene's germline CDR1 is MNHEY and CDR2 SMNVEV (reference sequence). The CDR3 loop spans 17 amino acids. The V and J ends lost 5 bases and 4 bases, in that order; junction bases with no gene match: 14. The CDR3 sequence: CASSLIRTDRGRYEQYF. Here the CDR3 DNA reads TGTGCCAGCAGTCTCATAAGGACCGACAGGGGGCGGTACGAGCAGTACTTC.

V is TRBV28 and J is TRBJ1-5, with D possibly being TRBD1 (6 bases). CDR1 is MDHEN, CDR2 SYDVKM, per germline. Trimming took 2 bases from V and 6 from J, leaving 8 bases between them. The CDR3 sequence is 13 residues long. CDR3: CASSLIQGQPQHF. The CDR3 DNA reads as TGTGCCAGCAGTTTAATACAGGGTCAGCCCCAGCATTTT.

This chain connects TRBV30 to TRBJ1-1; TRBD1 aligns across 7 bases. Per the germline V gene, CDR1 is GTSNPN and CDR2 is SVGIG (reference sequence). The CDR3 contains 12 residues. V was pared by 7 bases and J by 3 bases, with 5 bases of the junction left unmatched. CDR3 bases: TGTGCCTCGGGGGACAGACACACTGAAGCTTTCTTT. Encoded protein: CASGDRHTEAFF.

This rearrangement joins TRBV27 to TRBJ1-5, with 7 nucleotides matching TRBD1. Looked up from germline, CDR1 is MNHEY and CDR2 is SMNVEV (reference sequence). V lost 5 bases and J lost 6; bases outside the gene matches: 7. This CDR3 has 14 amino acids. Here the CDR3 DNA reads TGTGCCAGCAGTACTACGGGGACAGTTCAGCCCCAGCATTTT. This codes for CASSTTGTVQPQHF.

The chain employs TRBV6-5 and TRBJ2-5, with 7 bases matching TRBD2. Germline V CDR1 and CDR2: MNHEY, SVGAGI. The CDR3 is 15 amino acids. V was pared by 4 bases and J by 3 bases, with 8 bases of the junction left unmatched. The DNA of the CDR3 is TGTGCCAGCAGTTCCCTCGGGAGGTTGGAAGAGACCCAGTACTTC. It encodes CASSSLGRLEETQYF.